Here is one T cell receptor beta chain with its context. CDR3 length equals 13 residues. Germline V gene lookup returns CDR1 SEHNR and CDR2 FQNEAQ (reference sequence). With 7 bases removed from V and 3 bases from J, the gap between germline ends came to 13 bases. This record belongs to a study of cytomegalovirus exposure and HLA in healthy donors. The study ran its PCR with 60 Vbeta and 13 Jbeta primers. Sequencing was performed with immunoSEQ multiplex PCR; in TCRdb, only in-frame clones are kept and a portion is missing. The record lists 50,000 to 80,000 clones, of which the ten most abundant hold approximately 4%.

The J gene is TRBJ2-7, the V gene TRBV7-9; D is unresolved. The TCR sequence derives from a woman between 18 and 30 years old in good health and CMV-seronegative. The sample taken for sequencing was PBMCs. The CDR3 sequence is CASTQAGGYEQYF. The CDR3 nucleotides are TGTGCCAGCACCCAGGCCGGTGGCTACGAGCAGTACTTC. Combining the CDR3 with reference TRBV7-9 and TRBJ2-7 gives the whole variable domain DTGVSQNPRHKITKRGQNVTFRCDPISEHNRLYWYRQTLGQGPEFLTYFQNEAQLEKSRLLSDRFSAERPKGSFSTLEIQRTEQGDSAMYLCASTQAGGYEQYFGPGTRLTVT.